The 9 T cell receptor beta chains given below trace back to one sample, sequenced in a study of control samples from healthy donors and cancer patients. Profiling relied on immunoSEQ multiplex PCR, and the TCRdb table lists in-frame clones only, not all of them. Of roughly 170,000 clones in the sample, around 95% were seen once. The sequencing input was blood. The receptors stem from an older woman in good health.

The chain recombines TRBV30 with TRBJ1-2; a possible D gene is TRBD1 (6 bases). The CDR3 extends over 11 amino acids. The germline V and J ends were trimmed by 3 bases and 10 bases, with 12 bases remaining between them. CDR1 and CDR2 from the germline V gene are GTSNPN and SVGIG (reference sequence). The CDR3 DNA sequence: TGTGCCTGGAGGGGACAAACCTCCTACACCTTC. As protein: CAWRGQTSYTF.

This rearrangement joins TRBV5-1 to TRBJ1-6; the D gene is possibly TRBD1 (5 bases). V was shortened by 2 bases and J by 6 bases, with 15 bases between the two germline ends. The CDR3 extends over 16 amino acids. Germline CDR1 and CDR2: SGHRS and YFSETQ. For the CDR3, the DNA is TGCGCCAGCAGCTTAGGATCGGCCGGGGGTAATTCACCCCTCCACTTT. Its translation is CASSLGSAGGNSPLHF.

The rearrangement uses TRBV6-2 or TRBV6-3 and TRBJ1-2; D is unclear. The CDR3 is made up of 14 amino acids. Trimming removed 0 bases from V and 0 bases from J, with 5 bases in between. The germline V gene encodes CDR1 MNHEY and CDR2 SVGEGT. The chain's CDR3 is CASSYSPTNYGYTF. The CDR3 DNA is TGTGCCAGCAGTTACTCTCCTACTAACTATGGCTACACCTTC.

The rearrangement links TRBV4-3 to TRBJ2-7; D remains unclear. The germline V and J ends were trimmed by 0 bases and 7 bases, with 19 bases remaining between them. The CDR3 covers 16 residues. Germline V CDR1 and CDR2: LGHNA, YSLEER. In DNA, the CDR3 is TGCGCCAGCAGCCAAGATTTGGCTGCGTTTGGGGTAGAGCAGTACTTC. Protein sequence: CASSQDLAAFGVEQYF.

The chain links TRBV6-5 to TRBJ1-1, with D hard to call. The ends were cut back, 0 bases at V and 3 bases at J, with 5 bases in the middle. Germline CDR1 and CDR2: MNHEY and SVGAGI. The CDR3 is 13 residues long. The CDR3 DNA reads as TGTGCCAGCAGTTACTCAATAGACACTGAAGCTTTCTTT. Its protein product is CASSYSIDTEAFF.

The genes are TRBV19 and TRBJ2-3; D may be TRBD2 (7 bases). Trimming stripped 10 bases from V and 2 bases from J, with 19 bases between. This CDR3 is 15 amino acids long. From germline, CDR1 is LNHDA and CDR2 SQIVND (reference sequence). The CDR3 sequence: CATSVGGGYTDTQYF. CDR3 coding DNA: TGTGCCACTTCTGTAGGGGGGGGCTACACAGATACGCAGTATTTT.

This clone has just one count. The gene calls are TRBV6-5 and TRBJ1-2; 7 bases line up with TRBD1. Germline V gene data show CDR1 as MNHEY and CDR2 as SVGAGI. The CDR3 is made up of 13 amino acids. V lost 6 bases and J lost 3; bases outside the gene matches: 4. This chain's CDR3 is CASRRDSYYGYTF. CDR3 nucleotides: TGTGCCAGCAGGCGGGACAGCTACTATGGCTACACCTTC.

The chain carries TRBV6-2 or TRBV6-3 and TRBJ1-2, with D maybe TRBD1 (6 bases). CDR1 and CDR2 from the germline V gene are MNHEY and SVGEGT. V was clipped by 5 bases and J by 0 bases, with 10 bases between them. The CDR3 is 14 residues long. The chain's CDR3 is CASSRQAANYGYTF. CDR3 DNA sequence: TGTGCCAGCAGTCGACAGGCTGCTAACTATGGCTACACCTTC.

The J gene is TRBJ2-3, the V gene TRBV6-2 or TRBV6-3, with D hard to call. There are 16 residues in the CDR3. Trimming pared 1 base from V and 4 bases from J, leaving 15 bases between. Germline V lookup: CDR1 MNHEY, CDR2 SVGEGT. CDR3 sequence: CASSYFGNPSPDTQYF. The CDR3 DNA reads as TGTGCCAGCAGTTACTTCGGTAACCCTTCCCCAGATACGCAGTATTTT.